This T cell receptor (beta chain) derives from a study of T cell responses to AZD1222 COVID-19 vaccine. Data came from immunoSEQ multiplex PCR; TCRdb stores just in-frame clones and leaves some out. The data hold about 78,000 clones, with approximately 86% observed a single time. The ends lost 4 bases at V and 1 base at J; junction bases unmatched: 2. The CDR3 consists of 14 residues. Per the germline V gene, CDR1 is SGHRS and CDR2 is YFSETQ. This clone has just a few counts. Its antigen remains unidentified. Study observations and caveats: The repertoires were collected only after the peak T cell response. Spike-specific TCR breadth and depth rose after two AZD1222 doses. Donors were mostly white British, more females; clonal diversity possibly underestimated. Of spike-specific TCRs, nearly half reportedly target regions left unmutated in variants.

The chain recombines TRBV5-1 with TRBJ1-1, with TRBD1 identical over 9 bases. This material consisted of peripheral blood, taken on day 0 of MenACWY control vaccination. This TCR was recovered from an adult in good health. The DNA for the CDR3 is TGCGCCAGCAGCACACAGGGGGCGAACACTGAAGCTTTCTTT. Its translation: CASSTQGANTEAFF.